This T cell receptor beta chain is from a study of T cell responses to AZD1222 COVID-19 vaccine. In the study overall: Combined were second doses at about 4 or about 12 weeks.

There are 14 residues in the CDR3. J was trimmed by 7 bases and V by 5 bases; bases with no gene match: 8. CDR1 is GTSNPN, CDR2 SVGIG, per germline (reference sequence). This table comes from immunoSEQ multiplex PCR, and its TCRdb copy is limited to in-frame clones, with some not included. Among over 90,000 clones listed, roughly 83% were seen once. The sequenced sample was peripheral blood, obtained on day 0 of AZD1222 vaccination. The receptor was isolated from an adult in good health. The rearrangement links TRBV30 to TRBJ1-6; 7 nucleotides align to TRBD1. This chain's CDR3 is CAWAWGRGNSPLHF. The CDR3 DNA reads TGTGCCTGGGCCTGGGGCAGGGGGAATTCACCCCTCCACTTT.